Listed below are T cell receptor beta chains from one sample, sequenced in a study of blood T cell repertoires in COVID-19. Using immunoSEQ multiplex PCR, the repertoire was profiled, and TCRdb retains in-frame clones only, with some absent. The sample lists some 160,000 clones; around four fifths were seen once. The material sequenced was PBMCs or T cells enriched from blood (not recorded which). All receptors come from a woman in her 40s who had recovered from COVID-19. Both conserved end residues are trimmed from each CDR3. Only part of the rows carry a size: once, few, many, or a class if the clone is expanded.

CDR3 protein | clone size | V gene
ATSRDGAGEGYT | few | TRBV15
ASSQEGQGSFFGYT | - | TRBV14
ASSLEVRTGATGELF | - | TRBV13
ASSLTTGAATNEKLF | few | TRBV5-8
ASNLWPADTQY | - | TRBV11-2
ASSQLSSYNSPLH | - | TRBV16
ASFTPGREPF | - | TRBV19
ASSYGQGAGTEAF | - | TRBV5-1
ASSLLQGSQPQH | - | TRBV28
AISYTGDRDGYT | - | TRBV10-3
ASSQDRWTSCLETQY | - | TRBV3-1/TRBV3-2
ASSFTSGYT | - | TRBV12-3/TRBV12-4
ASGEQGEQF | - | TRBV3-1/TRBV3-2
ASSLFGQPNTEAF | - | TRBV27
ATSRDLGRNQPQH | - | TRBV15
AIQRGLGQGVENEQF | - | TRBV5-4
APPLYEQY | - | TRBV7-9
ASSQIGGSSYEQY | - | TRBV4-1
ASSFGGNTEAF | - | TRBV27
ASSFGQGVLEQY | few | TRBV6-5
ASGKLAGDYEQY | - | TRBV7-9
ASSQTGGMDTEAF | - | TRBV7-8
ASSQDPGTSGRYPYEQY | once | TRBV14
ASSSELAGGYNEQF | - | TRBV7-3
SVARAGTQY | - | TRBV29-1
ATSRETGGDEKLF | - | TRBV15
ASSYSNRVNYGYT | - | TRBV6-5
ASSLEGNYGYT | - | TRBV27
ASSLSRTGGEVQY | - | TRBV27
ASSHPRTGLYGYT | - | TRBV16
ASSWGDTEAF | - | TRBV11-2
ASSAVTGHEQY | - | TRBV19
ASGRSSTDTQY | - | TRBV9
ASSLVETGSGNTIY | few | TRBV7-9
ASSPPARGGGYT | - | TRBV18
ALPVTGQDTEAF | - | TRBV6-4
AISEAAVSSYEQY | once | TRBV10-3
ASSPYEQVDGYT | - | TRBV18
ASSIVGGEEAF | - | TRBV19
ASSQTPFRGEKLF | - | TRBV4-1
ASSPSGGGETQY | - | TRBV3-1/TRBV3-2
ASSLTLDSSYGYT | - | TRBV11-2
ASSPTRGGTQY | - | TRBV7-8
ASSPLGVLQF | - | TRBV14
ASSLDGVGANVLT | once | TRBV5-4
ASSPFRGNEQF | - | TRBV27
ASSPVHSGGPYNEQF | - | TRBV4-2
ASSPDPGSREENEQY | - | TRBV5-1
ASSLIGGESTEAF | once | TRBV5-4
ASADRKNIQY | - | TRBV19
ASSLNPRGQPQH | - | TRBV11-2
SVETDQGEKLF | - | TRBV29-1
ASSLAGGDYGYT | - | TRBV5-4
ASSLGQGLTYEQY | - | TRBV5-1
SVVGREGYGGTEAF | - | TRBV29-1
ASSGDPGNEQF | - | TRBV5-1
ASSFLTGIREQY | - | TRBV5-1
ASSPTGVEQY | - | TRBV2